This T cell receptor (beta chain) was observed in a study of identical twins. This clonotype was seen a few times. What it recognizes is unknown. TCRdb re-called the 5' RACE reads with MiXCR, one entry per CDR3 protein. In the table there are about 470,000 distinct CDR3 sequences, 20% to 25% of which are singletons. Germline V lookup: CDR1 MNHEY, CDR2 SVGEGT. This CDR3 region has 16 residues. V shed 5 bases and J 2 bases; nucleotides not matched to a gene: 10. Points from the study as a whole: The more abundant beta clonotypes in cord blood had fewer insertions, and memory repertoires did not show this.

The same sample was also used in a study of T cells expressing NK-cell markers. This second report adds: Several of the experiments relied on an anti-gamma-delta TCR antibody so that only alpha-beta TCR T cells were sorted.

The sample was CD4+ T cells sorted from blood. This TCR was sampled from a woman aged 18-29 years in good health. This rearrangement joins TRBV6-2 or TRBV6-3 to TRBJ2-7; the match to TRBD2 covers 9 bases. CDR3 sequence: CASSHPFAGGPYEQYF. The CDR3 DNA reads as TGTGCCAGCAGTCATCCATTTGCGGGAGGGCCCTACGAGCAGTACTTC.